This TCR beta chain was retrieved from a study of neurological immune-mediated disorders. This clonotype was recorded at least ten times. TCRdb re-analysed the 5' RACE reads in MiXCR, keeping a single row per CDR3 protein. This sample carries approximately 43,000 distinct CDR3 sequences, 2% to 2.5% of them seen once, and the ten largest clones take 12%. Trimming cost V 5 bases and J 2 bases; bases outside gene matches: 2. CDR1 is KGHSH, CDR2 LQKENI, per germline. CDR3 length equals 13 residues. The specimen sequenced was PBMCs. This TCR was recovered from a man younger than 40 with multiple sclerosis. The genes are TRBV18 and TRBJ1-2, with 7 bases that match TRBD1. This chain's CDR3 is CASSEDRNYGYTF. The CDR3 DNA is TGTGCCAGCTCAGAGGACAGGAACTATGGCTACACCTTC.